These 24 T cell receptor beta chains share one sample of origin, sequenced in a study of blood T cell repertoires in COVID-19. Clones were sequenced by immunoSEQ multiplex PCR, and TCRdb holds only the in-frame ones, with some missing. Of under 350,000 clones listed, roughly 90% are singletons. The sequenced sample consisted of peripheral blood. All receptors derive from a man aged 35-49 years with acute or convalescent COVID-19.

This clone has just a few counts. CDR3 bases: TGTGCCACCGCTAGTGAGGAAGGTCAGCCCCAGCATTTT. It specifies CATASEEGQPQHF. The chain recombines TRBV6-4 with TRBJ1-5, with D uncertain. V was shortened by 10 bases and J by 6 bases, with 16 bases between the two germline ends. The CDR3 totals 13 residues. Germline CDR1 reads MRHNA; CDR2 reads SNTAGT.

The sample holds a few counts of this clone. The chain joins TRBV21-1 to TRBJ1-5; no DNA check was done on the table's D call, TRBD1. TRBV21-1 is marked as a pseudogene. The CDR3 sequence is 13 residues long. DNA of the CDR3: TGTGCCAGCAGCACCCAGGATAATCAGCCCCAGCATTTT. It encodes CASSTQDNQPQHF.

The rearrangement joins TRBV5-8 to TRBJ2-7; TRBD2 matches at 10 bases. This CDR3 has 15 residues. Germline values: CDR1 SGHTS, CDR2 YDEGEE. Unmatched junction bases numbered 9, after V lost 2 bases and J lost 7 bases. CDR3 amino acids: CASSFGASGGSEQYF. CDR3 bases: TGTGCCAGCAGCTTCGGGGCTAGCGGGGGATCGGAGCAGTACTTC. Combining the CDR3 with reference TRBV5-8 and TRBJ2-7 gives the whole variable domain EAGVTQSPTHLIKTRGQQATLRCSPISGHTSVYWYQQALGLGLQFLLWYDEGEERNRGNFPPRFSGRQFPNYSSELNVNALELEDSALYLCASSFGASGGSEQYFGPGTRLTVT.

This chain connects TRBV3-1 (or the pseudogene TRBV3-2) to TRBJ1-3; the D gene is possibly TRBD1 (5 bases). The V gene lost 5 bases and the J gene lost 2 bases, with 10 bases spanning the gap. The germline CDR1 and CDR2 sequences are LGHDT and YNNKEL (reference sequence). The CDR3 length is 14 residues. This CDR3 is CASSESGTGNTIYF. CDR3 sequence (DNA): TGTGCCAGCAGCGAATCAGGGACTGGAAACACCATATATTTT.

This chain links TRBV7-9 with TRBJ1-5, with 8 positions matching TRBD1. The CDR3 sequence is 14 residues long. Germline values: CDR1 SEHNR, CDR2 FQNEAQ (reference sequence). V lost 5 bases, J lost 7 bases, and 7 bases stayed unmatched. DNA of the CDR3: TGTGCCAGCAGCCCCGGACAGGGAGAGCAGCCCCAGCATTTT. This sequence encodes CASSPGQGEQPQHF.

The chain recombines TRBV7-2 with TRBJ1-2; maybe TRBD1 (5 bases). Germline V gene data show CDR1 as SGHTA and CDR2 as FQGNSA. Trimming took 5 bases from V and 8 from J, leaving 12 bases between them. The CDR3 consists of 12 residues. The CDR3 nucleotides read TGTGCCAGCAGCAAAGACAGAAGGGGCTACACCTTC. Its protein product is CASSKDRRGYTF.

The J gene is TRBJ1-1, the V gene TRBV2, with D maybe TRBD1 (6 bases). Trimming shortened V by 0 bases and J by 7 bases, and 9 bases separated the two germline ends. The germline CDR1 and CDR2 sequences are SNHLY and FYNNEI. This CDR3 has 13 amino acids. The CDR3 nucleotides are TGTGCCAGCAGTGAAGCTCGAGGGGGTGAAGCTTTCTTT. It codes for CASSEARGGEAFF. The full variable domain, rest sourced from reference TRBV2 and TRBJ1-1, is EPEVTQTPSHQVTQMGQEVILRCVPISNHLYFYWYRQILGQKVEFLVSFYNNEISEKSEIFDDQFSVERPDGSNFTLKIRSTKLEDSAMYFCASSEARGGEAFFGQGTRLTVV.

This clone has just a few counts. The rearrangement joins TRBV5-6 to TRBJ1-1; TRBD1 matches at 10 bases. Trimming cost V 2 bases and J 3 bases; bases outside gene matches: 1. Germline V CDR1 and CDR2: SGHDT, YYEEEE. This CDR3 is built from 14 residues. The CDR3 DNA sequence: TGTGCCAGCAGCTTCGGACAGGGGGACACTGAAGCTTTCTTT. Translated: CASSFGQGDTEAFF. Filled out from reference TRBV5-6 and TRBJ1-1, the complete variable domain reads DAGVTQSPTHLIKTRGQQVTLRCSPKSGHDTVSWYQQALGQGPQFIFQYYEEEERQRGNFPDRFSGHQFPNYSSELNVNALLLGDSALYLCASSFGQGDTEAFFGQGTRLTVV.

The chain uses TRBV4-1 and TRBJ2-4; 15 bases align to TRBD2. V lost 7 bases, J lost 0 bases, and 7 bases stayed unmatched. The CDR3 covers 18 residues. Germline CDR1 is MGHRA and CDR2 is YSYEKL. CDR3 residues: CASTPGLAGGLAKNIQYF. In DNA, the CDR3 is TGCGCCAGCACCCCGGGACTAGCGGGGGGATTAGCCAAAAACATTCAGTACTTC.

CDR3 DNA sequence: TGTGCCAGCAGCTCTAGGGCCGGGACAGGCTCTGGAAACACCATATATTTT. As protein: CASSSRAGTGSGNTIYF. The chain links TRBV7-6 to TRBJ1-3, with TRBD1 matching over 8 bases. J was trimmed by 0 bases and V by 4 bases; bases with no gene match: 8. The V gene's germline CDR1 is SGHVS and CDR2 FNYEAQ. The CDR3 has 17 amino acids. The full variable domain, with the rest looked up from reference TRBV7-6 and TRBJ1-3, is GAGVSQSPRYKVTKRGQDVALRCDPISGHVSLYWYRQALGQGPEFLTYFNYEAQQDKSGLPNDRFSAERPEGSISTLTIQRTEQRDSAMYRCASSSRAGTGSGNTIYFGEGSWLTVV.

The genes are TRBV18 and TRBJ2-3; D unclear. The V gene lost 3 bases and the J gene lost 2 bases, with 6 bases spanning the gap. Germline-derived CDR1 and CDR2 are KGHSH and LQKENI. The length of the CDR3 is 13 residues. The CDR3 protein is CASSPPITDTQYF. CDR3 DNA sequence: TGTGCCAGCTCACCCCCCATCACAGATACGCAGTATTTT. Combining the CDR3 with reference TRBV18 and TRBJ2-3 gives the whole variable domain NAGVMQNPRHLVRRRGQEARLRCSPMKGHSHVYWYRQLPEEGLKFMVYLQKENIIDESGMPKERFSAEFPKEGPSILRIQQVVRGDSAAYFCASSPPITDTQYFGPGTRLTVL.

This chain links TRBV5-1 with TRBJ1-3; no definite D call. This CDR3 has 15 residues. Germline values: CDR1 SGHRS, CDR2 YFSETQ. The V gene lost 4 bases and the J gene lost 4 bases, with 15 bases spanning the gap. CDR3 sequence reads: CASSPESQVGNTIYF. CDR3 bases: TGCGCCAGCAGCCCCGAGAGTCAGGTGGGAAACACCATATATTTT.

CDR3 in DNA: TGTGCCAGCAGTGATGGACAGGGCACTGAAGCTTTCTTT. Its translation is CASSDGQGTEAFF. The chain couples TRBV6-1 to TRBJ1-1; 8 nucleotides line up with TRBD1. The ends lost 3 bases at V and 4 bases at J; junction bases unmatched: 1. The length of the CDR3 is 13 residues. Germline V gene lookup returns CDR1 MNHNS and CDR2 SASEGT.

This chain uses TRBV6-5 with TRBJ1-5, with 9 bases lining up with TRBD1. The junction had 5 bases not matched to a gene; V was cut back by 7 bases and J by 7 bases. This CDR3 contains 13 residues. Germline V gene data show CDR1 as MNHEY and CDR2 as SVGAGI. The CDR3 is CASTLGQGQPQHF. The CDR3 DNA follows: TGTGCCAGCACTCTGGGACAGGGACAGCCCCAGCATTTT.

This clone is a singleton in its sample. The genes are TRBV2 and TRBJ1-4; TRBD1 matches 7 bases. Germline V CDR1 and CDR2: SNHLY, FYNNEI. J gave up 5 bases and V 4 bases, and 4 bases lay outside the gene matches. The CDR3 contains 14 residues. CDR3 protein: CASSGDSRNEKLFF. The CDR3 DNA follows: TGTGCCAGCAGTGGGGACAGCAGGAATGAAAAACTGTTTTTT.

The chain carries TRBV4-2 and TRBJ2-7, with D hard to call. The germline V gene has CDR1 LGHNA and CDR2 YNFKEQ. Trimming took 1 base from V and 0 from J, leaving 10 bases between them. This CDR3 has 15 amino acids. CDR3 sequence reads: CASSQGNGISYEQYF. For the CDR3, the DNA is TGTGCCAGCAGCCAAGGTAACGGTATCTCCTACGAGCAGTACTTC.

The rearrangement joins TRBV5-1 to TRBJ1-1, with 11 positions matching TRBD1. Trimming cost V 8 bases and J 3 bases; bases outside gene matches: 6. The CDR3 length is 14 residues. Per germline, CDR1 SGHRS and CDR2 YFSETQ. CDR3 protein: CASGQGAQDTEAFF. The CDR3 nucleotides are TGCGCCAGTGGACAGGGGGCCCAGGACACTGAAGCTTTCTTT.

This rearrangement joins TRBV7-2 to TRBJ1-2; 7 nucleotides agree with TRBD1. The CDR3 is made up of 14 amino acids. V shed 4 bases and J 3 bases; nucleotides not matched to a gene: 5. Per germline, CDR1 SGHTA and CDR2 FQGNSA. CDR3 DNA: TGTGCCAGCAGCTCAAGAGGGGGCTACTATGGCTACACCTTC. Its translation is CASSSRGGYYGYTF.

This clone has only one observation. The rearrangement uses TRBV30 and TRBJ1-2, with D possibly being TRBD1 (6 bases). V was trimmed by 2 bases and J by 5 bases, leaving 15 bases between them. From germline, CDR1 is GTSNPN and CDR2 SVGIG (reference sequence). The CDR3 has 14 residues. The CDR3 DNA is TGTGCCTGGAGTACTCGGGGGGCGGTTTATGGCTACACCTTC. Encoded protein: CAWSTRGAVYGYTF.

This chain links TRBV19 with TRBJ1-1; a possible D gene is TRBD1 (5 bases). V was pared by 4 bases and J by 4 bases, with 10 bases between. The germline V gene has CDR1 LNHDA and CDR2 SQIVND (reference sequence). This CDR3 has 13 residues. This CDR3 is CASSTVGGTEAFF. The CDR3, as DNA: TGTGCCAGTAGTACCGTCGGGGGCACTGAAGCTTTCTTT.

This clone was detected once. The J gene is TRBJ1-1, the V gene TRBV7-8; D gene ambiguous. Germline assignment: CDR1 SGHVS and CDR2 FQNEAQ. Trimming shortened V by 6 bases and J by 4 bases, and 18 bases separated the two germline ends. This CDR3 comprises 15 residues. The CDR3 protein is CASSYSTGYGTEAFF. The CDR3 coding sequence is TGTGCCAGCAGTTATTCTACGGGGTATGGCACTGAAGCTTTCTTT.

The gene calls are TRBV21-1 and TRBJ2-7; TRBD2 is taken as the D call from the table, unchecked against the DNA. TRBV21-1 is a pseudogene. The CDR3 is made up of 18 amino acids. In DNA, the CDR3 is TGTGCCAGCAGCCCTTTAGTTATATTGCGGGATTTTTGGCTCGAGCAGTACTTC. Amino acid sequence: CASSPLVILRDFWLEQYF.

The V and J genes are TRBV6-6 and TRBJ2-3, with TRBD2 matching 13 bases. J gave up 2 bases and V 4 bases, and 3 bases lay outside the gene matches. CDR1 MNHNY and CDR2 SVGAGI come from the germline V gene (reference sequence). The CDR3 consists of 16 residues. The CDR3 spells CASSWGTSGATDTQYF. The CDR3, as DNA: TGTGCCAGCAGTTGGGGGACTAGCGGGGCCACAGATACGCAGTATTTT.

The chain combines TRBV12-3 or TRBV12-4 with TRBJ2-1; tentatively, D is TRBD2 (6 bases). With 4 bases removed from V and 5 bases from J, the gap between germline ends came to 9 bases. This CDR3 is 13 amino acids long. The CDR3, as DNA: TGTGCCAGCAGTTACGGGGGAGACAATGAGCAGTTCTTC. Protein product: CASSYGGDNEQFF.